Listed below are T cell receptor beta chains from one sample, sequenced in a study of metastatic and nonmetastatic thyroid tumors. Using MiXCR, TCRdb reanalyzed the PCR reads. The sample shows about 59,000 clones, roughly 30% of them seen only once. Material for sequencing was blood. The receptor source for this set is a female donor with papillary thyroid cancer or a benign thyroid nodule (not recorded which). Some clones in this sample may be carry-over from other donors' samples. The conserved cysteine and the conserved F or W are not part of the CDR3 here. The order of the fields is J gene, V gene, CDR3 protein.

TRBJ1-1,TRBV6-1,AAGVEGDTEAF
TRBJ1-5,TRBV5-1,ASSEGGDRAQPQH
TRBJ2-3,TRBV28,ASSLIGETYTQY
TRBJ1-1,TRBV6-1,ASSRSGRNTEAF
TRBJ1-2,TRBV6-6,ASSYSVQLNGYT
TRBJ1-1,TRBV12-3/TRBV12-4,ASSLRGEAF
TRBJ1-4,TRBV18,ASSPGDLATNEKLF
TRBJ1-2,TRBV20-1,SARPQILHGYT
TRBJ2-7,TRBV6-1,ASCRDRVPYEQY
TRBJ1-3,TRBV20-1,SAFDRNSGNTIY
TRBJ2-5,TRBV5-1,ASSLLDGAAQY